This T cell receptor beta chain derives from a study of blood T cells in healthy people across ages. The study's findings and limits: The recorded TCR beta diversity per million T cells decreased in a roughly linear manner with age. When one million T cells were used, diversity estimates were thought to be underestimates.

Primed by a sample-barcoded 5' primer and a J-beta primer mix, a second PCR proceeded for roughly 7 to 11 cycles. A template-switch adaptor containing 12 random nucleotides labeled each cDNA molecule. TCRdb redid the calling of the 5' RACE reads with MiXCR, one entry per CDR3 protein. The sample holds around 1.1 million distinct CDR3 sequences, roughly two fifths seen once. This clonotype was seen a few times. Antigen unknown. V lost 4 bases, J lost 5 bases, and 8 bases stayed unmatched. In germline, CDR1 is SGHRS, CDR2 YFSETQ. The CDR3 consists of 16 residues. With each sample, at least 5 micrograms of total RNA were extracted.

The clonotype originates from a man younger than 35 in good health. Sample: blood. The gene calls are TRBV5-1 and TRBJ2-2; TRBD1 agrees at 10 bases. The CDR3 region has the DNA TGCGCCAGCAGCCGGTCCGGGACAGGGGCAACCGGGGAGCTGTTTTTT. It yields the protein CASSRSGTGATGELFF.